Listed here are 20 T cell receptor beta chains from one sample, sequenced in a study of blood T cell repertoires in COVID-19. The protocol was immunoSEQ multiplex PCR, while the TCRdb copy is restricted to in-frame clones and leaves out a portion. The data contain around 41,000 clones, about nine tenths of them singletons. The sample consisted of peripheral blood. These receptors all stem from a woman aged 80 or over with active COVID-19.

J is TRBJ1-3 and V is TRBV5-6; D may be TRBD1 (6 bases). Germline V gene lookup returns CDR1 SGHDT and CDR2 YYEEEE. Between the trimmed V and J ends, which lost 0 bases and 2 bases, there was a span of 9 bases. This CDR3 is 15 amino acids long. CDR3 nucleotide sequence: TGTGCCAGCAGCTTGGCCACAGGGCCTGGAAACACCATATATTTT. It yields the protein CASSLATGPGNTIYF.

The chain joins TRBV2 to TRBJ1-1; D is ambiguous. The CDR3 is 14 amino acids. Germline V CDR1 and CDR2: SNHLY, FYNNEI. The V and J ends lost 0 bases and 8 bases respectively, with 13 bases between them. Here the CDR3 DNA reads TGTGCCAGCAGTGAAGCCACAGTCCCCGCCGAAGCTTTCTTT. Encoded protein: CASSEATVPAEAFF.

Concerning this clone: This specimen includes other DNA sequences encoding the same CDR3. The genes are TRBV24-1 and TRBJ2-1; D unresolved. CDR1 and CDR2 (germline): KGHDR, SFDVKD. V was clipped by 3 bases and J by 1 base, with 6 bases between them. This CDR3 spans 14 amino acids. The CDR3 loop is CATSDPGSYNEQFF. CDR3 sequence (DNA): TGTGCCACCAGTGATCCAGGATCCTACAATGAGCAGTTCTTC.

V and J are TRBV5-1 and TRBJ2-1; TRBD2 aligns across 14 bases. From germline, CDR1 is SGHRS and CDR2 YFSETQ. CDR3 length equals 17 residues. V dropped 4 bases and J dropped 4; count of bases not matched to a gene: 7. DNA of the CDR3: TGCGCCAGCAGCCAGACTAGCGGGGGGGCCTATTACAATGAGCAGTTCTTC. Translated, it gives CASSQTSGGAYYNEQFF. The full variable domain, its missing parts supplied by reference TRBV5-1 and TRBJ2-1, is KAGVTQTPRYLIKTRGQQVTLSCSPISGHRSVSWYQQTPGQGLQFLFEYFSETQRNKGNFPGRFSGRQFSNSRSEMNVSTLELGDSALYLCASSQTSGGAYYNEQFFGPGTRLTVL.

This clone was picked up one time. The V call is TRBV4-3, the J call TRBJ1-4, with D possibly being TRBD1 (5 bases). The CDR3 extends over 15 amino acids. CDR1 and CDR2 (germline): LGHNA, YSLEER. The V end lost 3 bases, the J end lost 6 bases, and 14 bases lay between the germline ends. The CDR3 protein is CASSQSRAGHEKLFF. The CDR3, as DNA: TGCGCCAGCAGCCAGTCTCGGGCAGGGCATGAAAAACTGTTTTTT.

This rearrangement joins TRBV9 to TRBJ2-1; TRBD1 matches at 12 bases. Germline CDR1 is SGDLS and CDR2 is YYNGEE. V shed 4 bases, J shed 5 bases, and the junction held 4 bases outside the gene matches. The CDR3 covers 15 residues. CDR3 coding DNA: TGTGCCAGCAGCCTCCGGGACAGGGGGCACAATGAGCAGTTCTTC. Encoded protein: CASSLRDRGHNEQFF.

The CDR3 sequence: CASSLATGSGNTIYF. The CDR3 DNA reads TGCGCCAGCAGCTTGGCCACAGGGTCTGGAAACACCATATATTTT. The chain has TRBV5-1 and TRBJ1-3, with D perhaps TRBD1 (6 bases). The germline CDR1 and CDR2 sequences are SGHRS and YFSETQ. Trimming left V 0 bases short and J 1 base short, with 8 bases between. The CDR3 length is 15 residues. The full variable domain, in which reference TRBV5-1 and TRBJ1-3 provide the parts outside the CDR3, is KAGVTQTPRYLIKTRGQQVTLSCSPISGHRSVSWYQQTPGQGLQFLFEYFSETQRNKGNFPGRFSGRQFSNSRSEMNVSTLELGDSALYLCASSLATGSGNTIYFGEGSWLTVV.

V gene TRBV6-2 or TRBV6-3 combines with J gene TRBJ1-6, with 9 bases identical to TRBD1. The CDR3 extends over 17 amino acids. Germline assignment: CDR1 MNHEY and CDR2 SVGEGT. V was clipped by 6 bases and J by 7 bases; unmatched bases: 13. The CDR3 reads CASSLPGQGPLNSPLHF. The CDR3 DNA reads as TGTGCCAGCAGCCTACCGGGACAGGGACCTCTAAATTCACCCCTCCACTTT.

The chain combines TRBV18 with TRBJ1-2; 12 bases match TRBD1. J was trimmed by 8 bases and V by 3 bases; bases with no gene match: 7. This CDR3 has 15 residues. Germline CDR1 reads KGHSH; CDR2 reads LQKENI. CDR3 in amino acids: CASSPPGTGGGGYTF. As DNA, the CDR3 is TGTGCCAGCTCACCCCCCGGGACAGGGGGCGGAGGCTACACCTTC. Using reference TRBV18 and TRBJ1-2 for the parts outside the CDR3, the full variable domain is NAGVMQNPRHLVRRRGQEARLRCSPMKGHSHVYWYRQLPEEGLKFMVYLQKENIIDESGMPKERFSAEFPKEGPSILRIQQVVRGDSAAYFCASSPPGTGGGGYTFGSGTRLTVV.

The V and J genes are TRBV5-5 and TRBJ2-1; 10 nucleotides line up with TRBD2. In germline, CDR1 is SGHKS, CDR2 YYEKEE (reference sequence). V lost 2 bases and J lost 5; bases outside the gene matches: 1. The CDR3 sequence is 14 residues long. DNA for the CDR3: TGTGCCAGCAGCTTAGGACTAGCGGACAATGAGCAGTTCTTC. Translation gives CASSLGLADNEQFF.

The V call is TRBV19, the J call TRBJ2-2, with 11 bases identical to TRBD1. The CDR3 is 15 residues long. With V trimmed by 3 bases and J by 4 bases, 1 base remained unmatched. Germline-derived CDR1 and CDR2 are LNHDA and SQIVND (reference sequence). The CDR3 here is CASSIGTGGTGELFF. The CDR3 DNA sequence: TGTGCCAGTAGTATTGGGACAGGGGGCACCGGGGAGCTGTTTTTT.

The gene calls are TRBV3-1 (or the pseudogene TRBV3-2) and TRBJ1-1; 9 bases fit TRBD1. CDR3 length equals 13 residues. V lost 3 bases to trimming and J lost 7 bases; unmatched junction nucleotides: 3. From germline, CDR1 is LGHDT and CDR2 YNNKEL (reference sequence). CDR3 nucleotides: TGTGCCAGCAGCCAGTGGGGACAGGGTGAAGCTTTCTTT. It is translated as CASSQWGQGEAFF.

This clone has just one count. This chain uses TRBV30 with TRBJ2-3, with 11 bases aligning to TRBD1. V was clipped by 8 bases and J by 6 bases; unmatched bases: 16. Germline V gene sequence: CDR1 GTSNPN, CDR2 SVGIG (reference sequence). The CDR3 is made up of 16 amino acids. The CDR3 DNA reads TGTGCCCGCAGTCCAAAGGGGGACAGGGGGTTGGATACGCAGTATTTT. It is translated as CARSPKGDRGLDTQYF.

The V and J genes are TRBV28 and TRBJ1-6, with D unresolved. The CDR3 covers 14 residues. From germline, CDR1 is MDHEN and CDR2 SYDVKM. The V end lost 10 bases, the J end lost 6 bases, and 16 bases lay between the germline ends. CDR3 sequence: CATIPRSSNSPLHF. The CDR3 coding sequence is TGTGCCACGATACCGAGGAGTAGTAATTCACCCCTCCACTTT.

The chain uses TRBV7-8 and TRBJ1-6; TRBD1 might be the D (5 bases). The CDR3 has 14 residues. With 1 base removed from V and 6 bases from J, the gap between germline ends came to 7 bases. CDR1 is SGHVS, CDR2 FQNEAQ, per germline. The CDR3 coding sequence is TGTGCCAGCAGCTTAGACGGGGGTAATTCACCCCTCCACTTT. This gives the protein CASSLDGGNSPLHF.

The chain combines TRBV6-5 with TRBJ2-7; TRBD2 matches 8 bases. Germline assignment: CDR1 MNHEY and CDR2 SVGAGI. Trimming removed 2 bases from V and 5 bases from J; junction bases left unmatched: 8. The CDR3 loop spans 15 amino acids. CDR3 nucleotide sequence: TGTGCCAGCAGTTACGGCGGGGGGCCGTCTGACGAGCAGTACTTC. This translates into CASSYGGGPSDEQYF.

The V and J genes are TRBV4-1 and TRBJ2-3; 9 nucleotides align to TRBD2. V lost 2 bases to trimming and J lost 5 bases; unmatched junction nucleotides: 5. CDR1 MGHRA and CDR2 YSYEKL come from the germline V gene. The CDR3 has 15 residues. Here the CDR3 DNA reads TGCGCCAGCAGCCAAATCGCGGGGGGGCTAGATACGCAGTATTTT. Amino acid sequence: CASSQIAGGLDTQYF.

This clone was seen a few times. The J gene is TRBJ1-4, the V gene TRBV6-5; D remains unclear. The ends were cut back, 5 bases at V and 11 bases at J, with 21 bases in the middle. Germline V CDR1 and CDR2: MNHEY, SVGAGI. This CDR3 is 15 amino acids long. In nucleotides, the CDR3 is TGTGCCAGCAGTAGCCAATCCGAGGTGGTTAGTAAACTGTTTTTT. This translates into CASSSQSEVVSKLFF.

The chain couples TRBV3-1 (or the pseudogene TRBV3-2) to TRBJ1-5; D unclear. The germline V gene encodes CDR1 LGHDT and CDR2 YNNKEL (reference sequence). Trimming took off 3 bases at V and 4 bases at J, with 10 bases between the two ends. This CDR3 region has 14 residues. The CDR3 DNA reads TGTGCCAGCAGCCAGGGGAGAAGAAATCAGCCCCAGCATTTT. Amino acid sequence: CASSQGRRNQPQHF.

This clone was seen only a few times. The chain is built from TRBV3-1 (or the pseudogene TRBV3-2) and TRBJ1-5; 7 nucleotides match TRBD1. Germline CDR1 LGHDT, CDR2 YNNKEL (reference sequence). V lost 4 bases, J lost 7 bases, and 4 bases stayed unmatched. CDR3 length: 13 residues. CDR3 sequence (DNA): TGTGCCAGCAGCCGAGGGGGCGCGCAGCCCCAGCATTTT. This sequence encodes CASSRGGAQPQHF.